One sample yielded the 6 T cell receptor beta chains listed below, sequenced in a study of blood T cells in healthy people across ages. With a J-beta primer mix and a sample-barcoded 5' primer, a second PCR ran about 6 to 11 cycles. TCRdb used MiXCR to reprocess the 5' RACE reads, holding one entry per CDR3 protein. The data show approximately 1,000,000 distinct CDR3 sequences, over 35% seen once. The specimen sequenced was blood. The source is a woman aged 60 to 75 in good health.

The chain couples TRBV6-5 to TRBJ2-7; 11 bases are shared with TRBD2. The end of the DNA aligns better with TRBJ2-5, so the J call may be wrong. The CDR3 runs 17 residues. Germline values: CDR1 MNHEY, CDR2 SVGAGI. CDR3: CASSYSPSGGFTETQYF. CDR3 coding DNA: TGTGCCAGCAGTTACTCCCCTAGCGGGGGGTTTACAGAGACCCAGTACTTC.

About this clonotype itself: The junction and the germline gene differ at one end; a read error may be behind it. The chain has TRBV7-2 and TRBJ1-5; D not resolved. CDR3 length equals 13 residues. Germline CDR1 reads SGHTA; CDR2 reads FQGNSA. The CDR3 nucleotides are TGTGCCTGCAGCCCGAGCTCAGGCCAGCCCCAGCATTTT. It encodes CACSPSSGQPQHF.

This sequence joins TRBV5-1 and TRBJ1-6; 7 bases fit TRBD1. Germline CDR1 SGHRS, CDR2 YFSETQ. The V gene end was trimmed by 4 bases and the J gene end by 8 bases; junction bases not matched to a gene: 9. The CDR3 loop spans 15 amino acids. The CDR3 loop is CASSLATGLDSPLHF. The CDR3, as DNA: TGCGCCAGCAGCCTCGCGACAGGGCTAGATTCACCCCTCCACTTT.

The J gene is TRBJ2-1, the V gene TRBV10-3, with D perhaps TRBD1 or TRBD2 (5 bases each). The CDR3 consists of 13 residues. Trimming stripped 5 bases from V and 7 bases from J, with 12 bases between. Germline-derived CDR1 and CDR2 are ENHRY and SYGVKD. The CDR3 coding sequence is TGTGCCATCAGTTCGGGACCCCCGAATGAGCAGTTCTTC. It codes for CAISSGPPNEQFF.

With respect to this clonotype: A read error may be the cause here, since a much bigger clone is one base away. The gene calls are TRBV2 and TRBJ2-1, with 8 bases matching TRBD1. Germline V gene sequence: CDR1 SNHLY, CDR2 FYNNEI. CDR3 size: 15 residues. The CDR3 is CAGSDTGQATTEQFF. CDR3 coding DNA: TGTGCCGGCAGTGACACGGGACAGGCTACAACTGAGCAGTTCTTC.

This clonotype was observed a handful of times. The CDR3 coding sequence is TGTGCCAGCAGTGAAAAAGGCCTACCGGAAACTAGCACAGATACGCAGTATTTT. As protein: CASSEKGLPETSTDTQYF. The rearrangement joins TRBV2 to TRBJ2-3; no clear D. CDR3 length: 18 amino acids. Looked up from germline, CDR1 is SNHLY and CDR2 is FYNNEI. With 2 bases removed from V and 0 bases from J, the gap between germline ends came to 18 bases.